One and the same sample provided the 6 T cell receptor beta chains below, sequenced in a study of T-cell reconstitution after alpha-beta-depleted transplantation in children. Preparation of the TCRbeta library used unique molecular identifiers. One entry per CDR3 protein results from TCRdb running MiXCR on the PCR reads. Here the sample spans 150,000 to 250,000 distinct CDR3 sequences, just over 14% being singletons. Source: PBMCs from the stem cell graft donor, taken from the stem cell graft. These receptors originate from a human donor who donated a stem cell graft to a child with acute lymphoblastic leukemia.

This clonotype was recorded many times. The chain is built from TRBV5-5 and TRBJ2-3; D ambiguous. Trimming shortened V by 1 base and J by 6 bases, and 9 bases separated the two germline ends. CDR1 and CDR2 from the germline V gene are SGHKS and YYEKEE (reference sequence). The CDR3 loop spans 13 amino acids. This chain's CDR3 is CASSLRRLDTQYF. The CDR3, as DNA: TGTGCCAGCAGCTTGAGACGTCTCGATACGCAGTATTTT.

This clonotype was observed a few times. This rearrangement joins TRBV5-1 to TRBJ1-1; 7 bases map to TRBD1. The CDR3 totals 14 residues. V shed 3 bases, J shed 6 bases, and the junction held 8 bases outside the gene matches. Germline V CDR1 and CDR2: SGHRS, YFSETQ. CDR3 DNA sequence: TGCGCCAGCAGCTCCACAGGGGCAACGGCTGAAGCTTTCTTT. Its protein is CASSSTGATAEAFF.

This clonotype was counted at least ten times. The chain joins TRBV4-1 to TRBJ1-4; 8 nucleotides match TRBD1. CDR3 length: 17 residues. V was pared by 1 base and J by 7 bases, with 11 bases of the junction left unmatched. Germline lookup yields CDR1 MGHRA and CDR2 YSYEKL. CDR3: CASSQVPIQGGGEKLFF. The CDR3 nucleotides read TGCGCCAGCAGCCAAGTCCCCATACAGGGGGGAGGTGAAAAACTGTTTTTT.

The V gene is TRBV11-2, the J gene TRBJ2-5; weak D call: TRBD1 (6 bases). The V end was cut by 5 bases, the J end by 3 bases, with 19 bases between. CDR1 and CDR2 (germline): SGHAT, FQNNGV. The CDR3 consists of 16 residues. The CDR3 DNA is TGTGCCAGCAGCCCCGCTTATACAGGGAAGGAAGAGACCCAGTACTTC. Amino acids: CASSPAYTGKEETQYF.

This clonotype was recorded many times. The chain carries TRBV12-3 or TRBV12-4 and TRBJ2-3, with a weak D call TRBD1 (7 bases). CDR3 length: 14 residues. With 4 bases removed from V and 4 bases from J, the gap between germline ends came to 12 bases. The CDR3 loop reads CASSSSRGADTQYF. CDR3 in DNA: TGTGCCAGCAGTTCTTCCAGGGGGGCAGATACGCAGTATTTT.

This clonotype was picked up many times. V gene TRBV5-1 combines with J gene TRBJ2-7; weak D call: TRBD1 (6 bases). CDR3 size: 13 residues. V shed 3 bases and J shed 3 bases, with 10 bases lying between them. CDR1 is SGHRS, CDR2 YFSETQ, per germline. The DNA of the CDR3 is TGCGCCAGCAGCTCGGTACAGGGCTACGAGCAGTACTTC. Its protein product is CASSSVQGYEQYF.